These 5 T cell receptor beta chains share one sample of origin, sequenced in a study of blood T cell repertoires in COVID-19. Assay: immunoSEQ multiplex PCR; the TCRdb copy retains only in-frame clones and omits some. The sample records about 280,000 clones, 80% to 85% being singletons. The sequenced material came from PBMCs or T cells enriched from blood (not recorded which). The receptors derive from a man in his forties who had been exposed to COVID-19.

The chain links TRBV28 to TRBJ2-7; a possible D gene is TRBD1 (5 bases). Germline loops: CDR1 MDHEN, CDR2 SYDVKM. CDR3 length: 11 residues. V gave up 6 bases and J gave up 4 bases, with 7 bases separating them. CDR3 nucleotides: TGTGCCAGCAGGACAGCTTACGAGCAGTACTTC. Protein: CASRTAYEQYF.

The V call is TRBV12-3 or TRBV12-4, the J call TRBJ1-6; perhaps TRBD1 as D (5 bases). The CDR3 is 12 residues long. Trimming left V 3 bases short and J 13 bases short, with 10 bases between. The CDR3 nucleotides are TGTGCCAGCAGTTTGGAGGGGCGGCCCCTCCACTTT. Protein: CASSLEGRPLHF.

The table lists this clone with a few counts. The rearrangement uses TRBV4-1 and TRBJ2-1; D might be TRBD1 (6 bases). The germline V and J ends were trimmed by 4 bases and 2 bases, with 9 bases remaining between them. Germline CDR1 is MGHRA and CDR2 is YSYEKL. The CDR3 extends over 14 amino acids. The CDR3 protein is CASSLEGAYNEQFF. DNA of the CDR3: TGCGCCAGCAGCCTCGAGGGGGCCTACAATGAGCAGTTCTTC.

This clone was picked up a small number of times. The CDR3 coding sequence is TGTGCAAGTCGCTTATGCATCGAAGGGGCGCTTGGTGTTGGCTACACCTTC. This codes for CASRLCIEGALGVGYTF. The rearrangement uses TRBV12-2 and TRBJ1-2; TRBD1 was called by the table and not checked on the DNA. TRBV12-2 is noted as a pseudogene. There are 17 residues in the CDR3.

V gene TRBV7-9 combines with J gene TRBJ2-7; 11 bases are shared with TRBD2. CDR1 is SEHNR, CDR2 FQNEAQ, per germline (reference sequence). V lost 5 bases, J lost 2 bases, and 8 bases stayed unmatched. The CDR3 is 16 residues long. In nucleotides, the CDR3 is TGTGCCAGCAGCGCACGGACTAGCGGGTCTCCCTACGAGCAGTACTTC. This translates into CASSARTSGSPYEQYF.